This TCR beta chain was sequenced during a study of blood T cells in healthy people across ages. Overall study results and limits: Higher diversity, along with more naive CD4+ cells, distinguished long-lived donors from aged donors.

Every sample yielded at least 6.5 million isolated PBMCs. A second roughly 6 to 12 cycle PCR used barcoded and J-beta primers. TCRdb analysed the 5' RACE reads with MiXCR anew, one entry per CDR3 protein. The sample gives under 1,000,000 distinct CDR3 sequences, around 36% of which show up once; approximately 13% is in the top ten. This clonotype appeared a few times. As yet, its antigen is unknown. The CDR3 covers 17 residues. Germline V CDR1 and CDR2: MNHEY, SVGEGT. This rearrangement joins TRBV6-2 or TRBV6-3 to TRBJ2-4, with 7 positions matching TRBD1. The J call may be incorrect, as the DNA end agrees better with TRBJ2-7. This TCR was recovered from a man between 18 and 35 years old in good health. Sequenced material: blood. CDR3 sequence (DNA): TGTGCCAGCAGTTTCCTCCCAGGGGGTATATGGAGATACGAGCAGTACTTC. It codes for CASSFLPGGIWRYEQYF.